This T cell receptor beta chain was profiled in a study of CD8+CD57+ T cells in acquired aplastic anemia. About the research overall: Sorted CD4+ and CD8+ cells gave an average of around 3.1 ug of DNA. CD4+ cells from healthy donors averaged roughly 9.9 million reads. Study conclusions and caveats: A set of approximately 29 CD8+ CDR3 sequences was shared between patients and controls, and these sequences appeared highly expressed in patients.

This clonotype was detected only a few times. Antigen: not known. V was clipped by 1 base and J by 1 base, with 11 bases between them. The CDR3 contains 15 residues. Germline loops: CDR1 KGHSH, CDR2 LQKENI. The TCR beta profiling, which covered VDJ combination and CDR3 sequence, was carried out using genomic DNA as the template. TCRdb passed the reads through MiXCR, listing each CDR3 protein once. The table has about 180,000 distinct CDR3 sequences, about half seen once; the top ten hold around 2.7%. The clonotype was recovered from a human donor in good health. The chain recombines TRBV18 with TRBJ2-7; the D gene is possibly TRBD2 (6 bases). Sequencing input: sorted CD4+, CD8+, or CD8+CD57+ T cells (not recorded which) from PBMCs. The DNA of the CDR3 is TGTGCCAGCTCACCACTGGGGGGTGGTTCCTACGAGCAGTACTTC. This sequence encodes CASSPLGGGSYEQYF.